The 27 T cell receptor beta chains given below trace back to one sample, sequenced in a study of cytomegalovirus exposure and HLA in healthy donors. The PCR used 60 Vbeta and 13 Jbeta primers. TCRdb keeps only in-frame clones here, not all; method: immunoSEQ multiplex PCR. The table shows under 200,000 clones, with 77% occurring only once. The sample comprised PBMCs. The receptors were gathered from a woman aged 40 to 55 in good health and CMV-seropositive.

The chain carries TRBV11-2 and TRBJ2-2; 7 positions match TRBD1. Germline CDR1 is SGHAT and CDR2 is FQNNGV. The CDR3 runs 15 residues. After removal of 5 bases from V and 7 bases from J, the junction contained 10 bases not matched to a gene. The CDR3: CASSLFRQGNGELFF. In DNA form, the CDR3 reads TGTGCCAGCAGCCTATTTAGACAGGGCAACGGGGAGCTGTTTTTT. Looking up the rest from reference TRBV11-2 and TRBJ2-2 gives the full variable domain: EAGVAQSPRYKIIEKRQSVAFWCNPISGHATLYWYQQILGQGPKLLIQFQNNGVVDDSQLPKDRFSAERLKGVDSTLKIQPAKLEDSAVYLCASSLFRQGNGELFFGEGSRLTVL.

This chain joins TRBV9 and TRBJ1-1; 8 bases are a match to TRBD1. Germline V gives CDR1 SGDLS, CDR2 YYNGEE. Unmatched junction bases numbered 8, after V lost 7 bases and J lost 6 bases. The CDR3 is 13 residues long. The chain's CDR3 is CASGQGAAAEAFF. In DNA, the CDR3 is TGTGCCAGCGGGCAGGGGGCAGCAGCTGAAGCTTTCTTT. Looking up the rest from reference TRBV9 and TRBJ1-1 gives the full variable domain: DSGVTQTPKHLITATGQRVTLRCSPRSGDLSVYWYQQSLDQGLQFLIQYYNGEERAKGNILERFSAQQFPDLHSELNLSSLELGDSALYFCASGQGAAAEAFFGQGTRLTVV.

This clone was seen a single time. V usage is TRBV19 and J usage is TRBJ2-5, with 14 positions matching TRBD2. This CDR3 is 16 amino acids long. Trimming at V came to 5 bases and at J to 7 bases, leaving 9 bases not matched to a gene. CDR1 is LNHDA, CDR2 SQIVND, per germline (reference sequence). CDR3 sequence: CASSEGLAGVVGTQYF. The CDR3 bases are TGTGCCAGTAGTGAGGGACTAGCGGGAGTGGTAGGGACCCAGTACTTC.

The chain combines TRBV30 with TRBJ1-2, with 7 nucleotides matching TRBD1. This CDR3 region has 13 residues. The germline V gene encodes CDR1 GTSNPN and CDR2 SVGIG (reference sequence). The junction had 8 bases not matched to a gene; V was cut back by 0 bases and J by 10 bases. In DNA, the CDR3 is TGTGCCTGGAGTGTAAGGGCAGGGGGTGACTACACCTTC. The encoded protein is CAWSVRAGGDYTF.

The rearrangement joins TRBV18 to TRBJ1-2; 10 bases fit TRBD1. Germline loops: CDR1 KGHSH, CDR2 LQKENI. CDR3 length equals 15 residues. With V trimmed by 3 bases and J by 4 bases, 5 bases remained unmatched. In DNA form, the CDR3 reads TGTGCCAGCTCACCTGGACAGGGGGAGGCCTATGGCTACACCTTC. This sequence encodes CASSPGQGEAYGYTF.

V is TRBV7-2 and J is TRBJ2-5; 14 bases are a match to TRBD2. The CDR3 length is 17 residues. J gave up 2 bases and V 1 base, and 3 bases lay outside the gene matches. Germline V gene sequence: CDR1 SGHTA, CDR2 FQGNSA. The CDR3 loop is CASSLGLAGGPQETQYF. Here the CDR3 DNA reads TGTGCCAGCAGCTTAGGACTAGCGGGGGGGCCGCAAGAGACCCAGTACTTC.

V usage is TRBV6-5 and J usage is TRBJ1-4; the D is unclear. Germline V CDR1 and CDR2: MNHEY, SVGAGI. The CDR3 consists of 11 residues. V was cut by 7 bases and J by 8 bases, with 8 bases left in between. Here the CDR3 DNA reads TGTGCCAGCACGCGAGGAGAAAAACTGTTTTTT. Translating it yields CASTRGEKLFF.

A single count supports this clone. This sequence joins TRBV28 and TRBJ1-2; no firm D call. The CDR3 extends over 12 amino acids. Germline V gives CDR1 MDHEN, CDR2 SYDVKM. Trimming shortened V by 7 bases and J by 8 bases, and 14 bases separated the two germline ends. CDR3 in amino acids: CASTSGGLGYTF. The CDR3 bases are TGTGCCAGCACCTCGGGAGGGTTGGGCTACACCTTC.

The rearrangement links TRBV5-5 to TRBJ1-4; D not resolved. Germline V CDR1 and CDR2: SGHKS, YYEKEE (reference sequence). Trimming stripped 3 bases from V and 5 bases from J, with 11 bases between. This CDR3 is 14 amino acids long. The CDR3 coding sequence is TGTGCCAGCAGCTCCATGCCTCTAAATGAAAAACTGTTTTTT. This encodes CASSSMPLNEKLFF. Combining the CDR3 with reference TRBV5-5 and TRBJ1-4 gives the whole variable domain DAGVTQSPTHLIKTRGQQVTLRCSPISGHKSVSWYQQVLGQGPQFIFQYYEKEERGRGNFPDRFSARQFPNYSSELNVNALLLGDSALYLCASSSMPLNEKLFFGSGTQLSVL.

J is TRBJ1-4 and V is TRBV10-3; 10 nucleotides line up with TRBD1. The ends lost 3 bases at V and 7 bases at J; junction bases unmatched: 11. Germline CDR1 and CDR2: ENHRY and SYGVKD. The CDR3 runs to 17 residues. CDR3 DNA: TGTGCCATCAGTGATCCGGGACAGGGGCAGGGGGCTGAAAAACTGTTTTTT. Protein: CAISDPGQGQGAEKLFF.

This clone was found a few times. V gene TRBV15 combines with J gene TRBJ1-2; TRBD1 matches 7 bases. The CDR3 extends over 16 amino acids. CDR1 is LNHNV, CDR2 YYDKDF, per germline (reference sequence). V was clipped by 0 bases and J by 8 bases; unmatched bases: 12. The CDR3 is CATSRDRGQLTQGYTF. The DNA for the CDR3 is TGTGCCACCAGCAGAGATAGGGGACAGCTAACACAGGGCTACACCTTC.

This chain joins TRBV6-1 and TRBJ1-2; 12 bases agree with TRBD1. The CDR3 sequence is 14 residues long. J gave up 7 bases and V 4 bases, and 4 bases lay outside the gene matches. Germline CDR1 is MNHNS and CDR2 is SASEGT. CDR3 sequence reads: CASSVGQGAGGYTF. In DNA, the CDR3 is TGTGCCAGCAGTGTGGGACAGGGGGCGGGTGGCTACACCTTC.

The rearrangement links TRBV5-5 to TRBJ2-7, with 9 bases fitting TRBD2. The ends lost 0 bases at V and 3 bases at J; junction bases unmatched: 4. The CDR3 consists of 15 residues. The germline V gene has CDR1 SGHKS and CDR2 YYEKEE (reference sequence). In DNA form, the CDR3 reads TGTGCCAGCAGCTTGGAACAGCGGGAGGTCTACGAGCAGTACTTC. This translates into CASSLEQREVYEQYF. The full variable domain, rest sourced from reference TRBV5-5 and TRBJ2-7, is DAGVTQSPTHLIKTRGQQVTLRCSPISGHKSVSWYQQVLGQGPQFIFQYYEKEERGRGNFPDRFSARQFPNYSSELNVNALLLGDSALYLCASSLEQREVYEQYFGPGTRLTVT.

This sequence joins TRBV2 and TRBJ2-5; D is ambiguous. V dropped 5 bases and J dropped 4 bases, with 11 bases sitting between them. The V gene's germline CDR1 is SNHLY and CDR2 FYNNEI. CDR3 length: 13 residues. CDR3 nucleotide sequence: TGTGCCAGCAGTATACCAGAGGTAGAGACCCAGTACTTC. Amino acids: CASSIPEVETQYF. The full variable domain, with the rest looked up from reference TRBV2 and TRBJ2-5, is EPEVTQTPSHQVTQMGQEVILRCVPISNHLYFYWYRQILGQKVEFLVSFYNNEISEKSEIFDDQFSVERPDGSNFTLKIRSTKLEDSAMYFCASSIPEVETQYFGPGTRLLVL.

The chain couples TRBV5-6 to TRBJ1-6; 9 bases match TRBD1. Germline values: CDR1 SGHDT, CDR2 YYEEEE. This CDR3 has 16 residues. V lost 0 bases, J lost 7 bases, and 5 bases stayed unmatched. This CDR3 reads CASSLEGQGLNSPLHF. CDR3 nucleotides: TGTGCCAGCAGCTTGGAGGGACAGGGTTTGAATTCACCCCTCCACTTT.

V usage is TRBV2 and J usage is TRBJ1-1; maybe TRBD1 (5 bases). The CDR3 is 16 amino acids. Germline V CDR1 and CDR2: SNHLY, FYNNEI. V lost 2 bases and J lost 2, with 15 bases in between. The CDR3 is CASSERFRVFNTEAFF. DNA for the CDR3: TGTGCCAGCAGTGAAAGGTTCAGGGTCTTTAACACTGAAGCTTTCTTT.

J is TRBJ2-5 and V is TRBV11-2, with D perhaps TRBD2 (6 bases). The germline V and J ends were trimmed by 7 bases and 3 bases, with 27 bases remaining between them. CDR1 is SGHAT, CDR2 FQNNGV, per germline. The CDR3 spans 18 residues. Written as DNA, the CDR3 is TGTGCCAGCACCCAACAGCTTATAGGGACGGGAGCGGAAGAGACCCAGTACTTC. Amino acids: CASTQQLIGTGAEETQYF. Based on the CDR3 plus reference TRBV11-2 and TRBJ2-5, the full variable domain is EAGVAQSPRYKIIEKRQSVAFWCNPISGHATLYWYQQILGQGPKLLIQFQNNGVVDDSQLPKDRFSAERLKGVDSTLKIQPAKLEDSAVYLCASTQQLIGTGAEETQYFGPGTRLLVL.

V and J are TRBV11-2 and TRBJ1-1; 7 bases match TRBD1. Losses at the gene ends were 5 bases for V and 1 base for J; bases not matched to a gene: 4. The CDR3 runs to 14 residues. Per the germline V gene, CDR1 is SGHAT and CDR2 is FQNNGV. For the CDR3, the DNA is TGTGCCAGCAGCCCGGACAGGACGAACACTGAAGCTTTCTTT. Protein: CASSPDRTNTEAFF.

V gene TRBV10-3 combines with J gene TRBJ2-7; D gene unclear. Between the trimmed V and J ends, which lost 4 bases and 5 bases, there was a span of 6 bases. CDR1 and CDR2 (germline): ENHRY, SYGVKD. This CDR3 has 11 residues. The CDR3 DNA reads TGTGCCATCAGTGTACAGAACGAGCAGTACTTC. It translates to CAISVQNEQYF.

This chain links TRBV30 with TRBJ1-3, with 8 positions matching TRBD1. The CDR3 has 15 residues. Germline CDR1 is GTSNPN and CDR2 is SVGIG (reference sequence). After removal of 0 bases from V and 4 bases from J, the junction contained 5 bases not matched to a gene. The CDR3 is CAWSVYRGSGNTIYF. The CDR3, as DNA: TGTGCCTGGAGTGTATACAGGGGGTCAGGAAACACCATATATTTT.

This clone has just one count. The chain joins TRBV4-3 to TRBJ1-2, with 7 bases that match TRBD1. J lost 3 bases, V lost 4 bases, and 8 bases had no gene match. The V gene's germline CDR1 is LGHNA and CDR2 YSLEER. This CDR3 comprises 15 residues. The CDR3 loop reads CASSPVNRGDYGYTF. In DNA form, the CDR3 reads TGCGCCAGCAGCCCAGTGAACAGGGGCGACTATGGCTACACCTTC.

The chain employs TRBV7-2 and TRBJ1-6, with D perhaps TRBD1 (6 bases). The CDR3 loop spans 14 amino acids. Germline V CDR1 and CDR2: SGHTA, FQGNSA. The germline V and J ends were trimmed by 5 bases and 5 bases, with 10 bases remaining between them. This CDR3 reads CASSRGSNNSPLHF. CDR3 DNA: TGTGCCAGCAGCAGGGGGTCCAATAATTCACCCCTCCACTTT.

The CDR3 reads CASSLETSPYNEQFF. The CDR3 bases are TGTGCCAGCAGCTTAGAGACTTCCCCCTACAATGAGCAGTTCTTC. The chain recombines TRBV7-2 with TRBJ2-1; D unresolved. CDR3 length: 15 residues. V lost 1 base, J lost 2 bases, and 9 bases lay in between. The germline CDR1 and CDR2 sequences are SGHTA and FQGNSA.

This clone has more than one count but fewer than ten. The V call is TRBV19, the J call TRBJ1-1; D is perhaps TRBD1 (5 bases). The CDR3 length is 13 residues. V dropped 3 bases and J dropped 4 bases, with 9 bases sitting between them. Germline values: CDR1 LNHDA, CDR2 SQIVND (reference sequence). CDR3 residues: CASSIIGATEAFF. The CDR3, as DNA: TGTGCCAGTAGTATTATAGGGGCCACTGAAGCTTTCTTT.

This clone appeared a single time. The chain combines TRBV6-5 with TRBJ2-5; 9 bases agree with TRBD1. The DNA end favors TRBJ2-7, so the J call may be wrong. CDR3 size: 14 residues. Germline V lookup: CDR1 MNHEY, CDR2 SVGAGI. CDR3 in amino acids: CASRLGTGRHEQYF. The CDR3 DNA reads as TGTGCCAGCAGGTTGGGGACAGGGCGCCACGAGCAGTACTTC.

The chain joins TRBV14 to TRBJ2-1; 16 nucleotides line up with TRBD2. Per germline, CDR1 SGHDN and CDR2 FVKESK. J lost 2 bases, V lost 4 bases, and 5 bases had no gene match. The length of the CDR3 is 18 residues. CDR3 in amino acids: CASSPGTSGRGPYNEQFF. CDR3 sequence (DNA): TGTGCCAGCAGCCCCGGGACTAGCGGGAGGGGACCCTACAATGAGCAGTTCTTC. The full variable domain, in which reference TRBV14 and TRBJ2-1 provide the parts outside the CDR3, is EAGVTQFPSHSVIEKGQTVTLRCDPISGHDNLYWYRRVMGKEIKFLLHFVKESKQDESGMPNNRFLAERTGGTYSTLKVQPAELEDSGVYFCASSPGTSGRGPYNEQFFGPGTRLTVL.

The chain couples TRBV28 to TRBJ2-3, with TRBD2 matching over 8 bases. The CDR3 loop spans 13 amino acids. CDR1 and CDR2 (germline): MDHEN, SYDVKM. Written as DNA, the CDR3 is TGTGGGGCGGGGGGATCTAGCACAGATACGCAGTATTTT. Its translation: CGAGGSSTDTQYF.